This T cell receptor beta chain is drawn from a study of shared clonotypes between healthy human individuals. The wider study: Each donor's CD4 naive and CD4 memory cells filled three plates apiece, CD8 naive two, and CD8 memory one. Notes on the study in general: All-four-donor shared clonotypes had higher generation probabilities than non-shared clonotypes did.

Every donor, a Caucasian adult, lived in Nashville, Tennessee. With respect to this clone: Its target is unknown. The identical CDR3 is also encoded by other nucleotide sequences in the sample.

V lost 5 bases and J 3 bases, leaving 8 bases between the germline ends. This CDR3 has 12 amino acids. Per the germline V gene, CDR1 is SEHNR and CDR2 is FQNEAQ (reference sequence). The protocol was immunoSEQ multiplex PCR, while the TCRdb copy is restricted to in-frame clones and leaves out a portion. This table has approximately 720,000 clones, 55% to 75% appearing once. The TCR was taken from a woman aged 30 to 39 in good health. What was sequenced was memory CD4+ T cells sorted from blood. Specified subset: CD45RA-negative fraction. This chain links TRBV7-9 with TRBJ2-7; no definite D call. CDR3 DNA: TGTGCCAGCAGCCCGGGTAGCTACGAGCAGTACTTC. Its translation is CASSPGSYEQYF.